This T cell receptor (beta chain) came from a study of blood T cell repertoires in COVID-19 (dated by TCRdb to the early 2020s). Regarding the complete study: The collaborator samples originated in the United States, Italy and Spain and spanned the acute and convalescent phases of COVID-19. Deeply sampled blood TCRbeta repertoires from subjects exposed to, actively infected with, or recovered from COVID-19 were included in the dataset. A de-identified subject ID, COVID-19 status, age in years and sex were almost always included in the sample metadata. Where available, HLA class I and class II types were obtained from metadata supplied by the sample provider rather than from assay-based typing. The samples were drawn from two sources: the first 160 participants of the ongoing ImmuneRACE study, and some 1,300 subjects contributed by 6 global collaborators. The material from the prospective study consisted of cDNA or gDNA derived from T cells, B-cell-depleted T cells, or PBMCs. The repertoires were released in a freely available public database meant as a resource for research on the immune response to SARS-CoV-2. Overall study outcomes, separate from this receptor: Clinical and demographic metadata were provided uncurated, with the amount varying by source and participant.

The collaborating institutions used their own protocols to collect whole blood in K2EDTA tubes. Collaborator samples were shipped for TCRbeta analysis as frozen whole blood, isolated PBMCs, or DNA extracted from either sample type. Concerning this clone: Its cognate antigen has yet to be identified. Base qualities are not recorded, but no much larger clone differs from it by a single base.

The immunoSEQ Assay, a bias-controlled multiplex PCR, was used to amplify TCRbeta CDR3 regions from genomic DNA. The published analysis was carried out like this. The number of nucleated cells in each sample was estimated by amplification of reference gene primers within the assay. To quantify the absolute abundance of each unique TCRbeta CDR3 rearrangement, sequence reads were collapsed and filtered. For each sample, productive Simpson clonality was calculated by taking the square root of Simpson's diversity index across productive rearrangements. As stored in TCRdb, this immuneACCESS dataset retains in-frame rearrangements with V and J assigned. A fraction of the clones does not appear; measured against another copy, unresolved V genes explain less than half of the discrepancy, and the remainder lacks a known reason. That table supplies the V and J calls and clone size; D and trimming were determined from the DNA. The sample contains around 160,000 clones, 87% of them found a single time. Of the sample, around 6.1% falls within the top ten clones.

CDR1 DFQATT and CDR2 SNEGSKA were looked up in the germline V gene (reference sequence). There are 14 amino acids in the CDR3, from cysteine to phenylalanine inclusive. The CDR3 DNA has 42 bases and is translated from base 1. Unmatched junction bases come to 7, with V trimmed by 3 bases and J by 6 bases. The V gene is TRBV20-1 and the J gene is TRBJ2-1, and TRBD2 aligns with 8 junction nucleotides. The receptor was derived from a man older than 75 with acute or convalescent COVID-19. The sample comprised peripheral blood. The base sequence is TGCAGTGCTAGTGGTCCCGGGGGGGTCAATGAGCAGTTCTTC. This yields the protein CSASGPGGVNEQFF.